The T cell receptor beta chain described here comes from a study of CD8+ T cells in alopecia areata. Sample treatment: oral pan-JAK inhibitor, 5-10 mg twice daily. The CDR3 contains 17 residues. Germline V gives CDR1 SEHNR, CDR2 FQNEAQ (reference sequence). Losses at the gene ends were 1 base for V and 6 bases for J; bases not matched to a gene: 14. cDNA serving as the sequencing template came from extracted, reverse transcribed RNA. Libraries were prepared by immunoSEQ multiplex PCR; TCRdb keeps only in-frame clonotypes and omits some of them. The sample records 120,000 to 150,000 clones, roughly four fifths being singletons.

The TCR originated in a human donor with alopecia areata. The V and J genes are TRBV7-9 and TRBJ2-7; the match to TRBD2 covers 8 bases. Sequencing used CD8+ T cells sorted from blood, obtained at week 4, from a patient treated with tofacitinib. The CDR3 DNA is TGTGCCAGCAGCTTAGAGCGAGCGGGGGCCCTCCTTGGCGAGCAGTACTTC. This codes for CASSLERAGALLGEQYF.